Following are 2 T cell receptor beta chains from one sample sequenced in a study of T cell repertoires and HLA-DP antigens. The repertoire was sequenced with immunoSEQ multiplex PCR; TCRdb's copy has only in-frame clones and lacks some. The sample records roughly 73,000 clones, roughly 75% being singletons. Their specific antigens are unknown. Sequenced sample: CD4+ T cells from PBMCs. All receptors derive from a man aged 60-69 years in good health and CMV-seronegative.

As DNA, the CDR3 is TGTGCCAGCAGCTTCCGGTTCTCTGGGGCCAACGTCCTGACTTTC. It specifies CASSFRFSGANVLTF. The V gene is TRBV5-6, the J gene TRBJ2-6; D not resolved. Germline V gives CDR1 SGHDT, CDR2 YYEEEE. There are 15 residues in the CDR3. Between the trimmed V and J ends, which lost 2 bases and 0 bases, there was a span of 6 bases.

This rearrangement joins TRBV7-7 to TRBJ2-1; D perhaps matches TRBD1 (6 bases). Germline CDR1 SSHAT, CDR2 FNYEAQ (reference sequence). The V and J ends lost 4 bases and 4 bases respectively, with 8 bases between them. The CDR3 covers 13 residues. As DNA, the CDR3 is TGTGCCAGCAGCTCCGGGACATACAATGAGCAGTTCTTC. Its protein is CASSSGTYNEQFF. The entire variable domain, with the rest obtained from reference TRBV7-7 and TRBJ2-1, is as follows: GAGVSQSPRYKVTKRGQDVTLRCDPISSHATLYWYQQALGQGPEFLTYFNYEAQPDKSGLPSDRFSAERPEGSISTLTIQRTEQRDSAMYRCASSSGTYNEQFFGPGTRLTVL.